This TCR beta chain was identified in a study of cytomegalovirus exposure and HLA in healthy donors. Study-level information: T cells numbering around 170 million yielded around 120 million unique TCR beta sequences in an earlier analysis. Overall study findings and caveats: It was reported in a later analysis that an Asian-associated ancestry cluster showed fewer N-insertions than the 666-donor mean. Roughly uniform sequencing depth across donors was assumed, possibly incorrectly.

PCR amplification relied on 60 Vbeta primers (plus 13 Jbeta primers). TCRdb keeps only in-frame clones here, not all; method: immunoSEQ multiplex PCR. The data show 150,000 to 200,000 clones, 79% seen once. The length of the CDR3 is 13 residues. V was shortened by 7 bases and J by 1 base, with 10 bases between the two germline ends. Per germline, CDR1 SNHLY and CDR2 FYNNEI. On this clone itself: Its antigen is undetermined.

The chain combines TRBV2 with TRBJ1-1; D ambiguous. Sequenced input: PBMCs. The TCR comes from a woman aged 25 to 39 in good health and CMV-seropositive. DNA for the CDR3: TGTGCCAGCAAATGGCAATCGAACACTGAAGCTTTCTTT. This gives the protein CASKWQSNTEAFF. The complete variable domain, with remaining parts taken from reference TRBV2 and TRBJ1-1, reads EPEVTQTPSHQVTQMGQEVILRCVPISNHLYFYWYRQILGQKVEFLVSFYNNEISEKSEIFDDQFSVERPDGSNFTLKIRSTKLEDSAMYFCASKWQSNTEAFFGQGTRLTVV.